This T cell receptor beta chain was documented in a study of blood T cell repertoires in COVID-19. Sequenced by immunoSEQ multiplex PCR; TCRdb stores in-frame clones only, minus some. Among roughly 300,000 clones listed, approximately 84% were seen once. The CDR3 totals 12 residues. V lost 5 bases and J 3 bases, leaving 8 bases between the germline ends. This clone was detected once. This chain joins TRBV12-3 or TRBV12-4 and TRBJ2-7; D remains unclear. Sequences were obtained from PBMCs or T cells enriched from blood (not recorded which). This TCR came from a young man who had recovered from COVID-19. CDR3 sequence (DNA): TGTGCCAGCAGTCTCCAGATCTACGAGCAGTACTTC. Translating gives CASSLQIYEQYF.